This entry describes one T cell receptor (beta chain). The antigen is undetermined. The data were taken from a study of identical twins. Germline CDR1 MGHRA, CDR2 YSYEKL. The V gene end was trimmed by 1 base and the J gene end by 2 bases; junction bases not matched to a gene: 7. The CDR3 is made up of 18 amino acids. From the 5' RACE reads, TCRdb called clonotypes with MiXCR, one entry per CDR3 protein. The repertoire holds hundreds of thousands of distinct CDR3 sequences, with 9% to 15% as singletons. Study-wide results and caveats: The authors noted that invariant MAIT and iNKT cells could partly confound zero-insertion analyses. Beta out-of-frame sequences showed weaker excess twin sharing. Insertion counts were lower in abundant cord blood beta clonotypes, a trend that memory repertoires did not show. Without tracking the same donors, conclusions rested on cross-sectional statistical analysis.

This same sample was also taken into another study, of yellow fever vaccine responses in identical twins.

The sequenced sample consisted of CD8+ T cells sorted from blood. This sequence was found in a woman under 30 in good health. The V and J genes are TRBV4-1 and TRBJ2-3; 12 nucleotides align to TRBD2. CDR3 coding DNA: TGCGCCAGCAGCCAAGTTCTAGCGGGAGGGCCTGACACAGATACGCAGTATTTT. Translation gives CASSQVLAGGPDTDTQYF.